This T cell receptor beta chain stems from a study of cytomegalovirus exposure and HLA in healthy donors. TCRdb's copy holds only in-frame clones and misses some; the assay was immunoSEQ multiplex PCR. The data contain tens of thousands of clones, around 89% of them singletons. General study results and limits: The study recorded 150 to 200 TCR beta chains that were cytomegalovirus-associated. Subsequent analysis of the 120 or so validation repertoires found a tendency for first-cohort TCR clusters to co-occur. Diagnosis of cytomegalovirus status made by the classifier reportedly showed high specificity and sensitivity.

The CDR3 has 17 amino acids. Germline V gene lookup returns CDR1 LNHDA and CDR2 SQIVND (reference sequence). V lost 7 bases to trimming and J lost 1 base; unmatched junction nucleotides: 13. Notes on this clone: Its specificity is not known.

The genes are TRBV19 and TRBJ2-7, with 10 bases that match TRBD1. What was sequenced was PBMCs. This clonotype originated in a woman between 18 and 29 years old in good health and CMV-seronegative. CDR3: CASNLGWGDRGSYEQYF. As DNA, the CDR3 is TGTGCCAGTAATTTGGGTTGGGGGGACAGGGGATCCTACGAGCAGTACTTC. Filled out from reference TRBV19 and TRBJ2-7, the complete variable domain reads DGGITQSPKYLFRKEGQNVTLSCEQNLNHDAMYWYRQDPGQGLRLIYYSQIVNDFQKGDIAEGYSVSREKKESFPLTVTSAQKNPTAFYLCASNLGWGDRGSYEQYFGPGTRLTVT.